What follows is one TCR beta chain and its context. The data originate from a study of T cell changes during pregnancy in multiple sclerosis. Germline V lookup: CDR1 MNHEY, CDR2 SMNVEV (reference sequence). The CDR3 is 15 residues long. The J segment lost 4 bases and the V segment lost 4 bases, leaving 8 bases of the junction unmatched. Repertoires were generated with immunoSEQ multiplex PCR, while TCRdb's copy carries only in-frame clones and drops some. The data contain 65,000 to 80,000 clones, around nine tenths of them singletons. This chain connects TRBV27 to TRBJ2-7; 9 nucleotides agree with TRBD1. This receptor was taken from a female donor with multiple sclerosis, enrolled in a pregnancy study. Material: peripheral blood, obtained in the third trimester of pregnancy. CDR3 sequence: CASSSGQGVMYEQYF. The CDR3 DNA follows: TGTGCCAGCAGTTCGGGACAGGGTGTAATGTACGAGCAGTACTTC.